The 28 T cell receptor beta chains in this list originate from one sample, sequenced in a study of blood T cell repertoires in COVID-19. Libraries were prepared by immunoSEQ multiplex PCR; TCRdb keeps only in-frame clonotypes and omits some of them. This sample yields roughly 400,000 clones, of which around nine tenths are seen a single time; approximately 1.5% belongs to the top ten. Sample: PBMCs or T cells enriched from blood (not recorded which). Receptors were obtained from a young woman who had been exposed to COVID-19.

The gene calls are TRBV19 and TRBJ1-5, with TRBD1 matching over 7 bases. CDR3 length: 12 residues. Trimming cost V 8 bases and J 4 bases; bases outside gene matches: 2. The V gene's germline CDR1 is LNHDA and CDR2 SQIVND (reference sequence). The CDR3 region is CASGQVNQPQHF. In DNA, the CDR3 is TGTGCCAGTGGACAGGTAAATCAGCCCCAGCATTTT.

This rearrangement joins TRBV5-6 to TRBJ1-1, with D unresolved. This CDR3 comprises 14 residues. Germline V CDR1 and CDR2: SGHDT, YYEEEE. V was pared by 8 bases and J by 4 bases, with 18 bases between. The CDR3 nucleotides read TGTGCCAGTGCCCGGGGATTCGGGCCCACTGAAGCTTTCTTT. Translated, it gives CASARGFGPTEAFF.

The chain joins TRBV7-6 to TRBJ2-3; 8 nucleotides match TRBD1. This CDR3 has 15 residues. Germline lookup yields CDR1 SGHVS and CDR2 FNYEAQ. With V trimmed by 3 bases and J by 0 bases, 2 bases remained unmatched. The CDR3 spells CASSLGQVSTDTQYF. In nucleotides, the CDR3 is TGTGCCAGCAGCTTGGGACAGGTCAGCACAGATACGCAGTATTTT.

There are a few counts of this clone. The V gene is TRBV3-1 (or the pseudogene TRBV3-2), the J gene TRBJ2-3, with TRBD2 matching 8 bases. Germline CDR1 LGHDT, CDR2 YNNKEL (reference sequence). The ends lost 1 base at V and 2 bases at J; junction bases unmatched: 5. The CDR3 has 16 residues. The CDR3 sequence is CASSQGTSLLTDTQYF. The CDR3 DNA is TGTGCCAGCAGCCAAGGGACTAGCCTACTCACAGATACGCAGTATTTT.

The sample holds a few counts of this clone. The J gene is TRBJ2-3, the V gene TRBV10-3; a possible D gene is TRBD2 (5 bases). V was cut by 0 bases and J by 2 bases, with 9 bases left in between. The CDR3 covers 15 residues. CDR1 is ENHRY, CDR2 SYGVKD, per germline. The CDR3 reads CAISESRTYTDTQYF. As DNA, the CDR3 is TGTGCCATCAGTGAGTCGAGGACTTACACAGATACGCAGTATTTT.

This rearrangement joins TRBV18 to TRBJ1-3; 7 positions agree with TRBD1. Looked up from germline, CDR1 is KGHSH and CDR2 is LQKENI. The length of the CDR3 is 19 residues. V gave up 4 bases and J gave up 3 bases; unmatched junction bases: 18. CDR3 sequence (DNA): TGTGCCAGCTCACAATGGGACAGCCGTGTCACCTCGGGTGGAAACACCATATATTTT. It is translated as CASSQWDSRVTSGGNTIYF.

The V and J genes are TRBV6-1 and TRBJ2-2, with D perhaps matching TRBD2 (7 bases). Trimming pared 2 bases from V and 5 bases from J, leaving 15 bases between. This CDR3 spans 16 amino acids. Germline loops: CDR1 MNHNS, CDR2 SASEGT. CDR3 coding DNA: TGTGCCAGCAGTGAACCGAGGGGGGGAGGGACCGGGGAGCTGTTTTTT. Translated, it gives CASSEPRGGGTGELFF.

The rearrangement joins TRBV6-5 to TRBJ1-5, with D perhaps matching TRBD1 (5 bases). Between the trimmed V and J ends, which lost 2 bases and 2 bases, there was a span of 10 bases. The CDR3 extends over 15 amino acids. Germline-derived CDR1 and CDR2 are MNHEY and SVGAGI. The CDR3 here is CASSYGREGNQPQHF. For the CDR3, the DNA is TGTGCCAGCAGTTACGGCAGGGAGGGCAATCAGCCCCAGCATTTT.

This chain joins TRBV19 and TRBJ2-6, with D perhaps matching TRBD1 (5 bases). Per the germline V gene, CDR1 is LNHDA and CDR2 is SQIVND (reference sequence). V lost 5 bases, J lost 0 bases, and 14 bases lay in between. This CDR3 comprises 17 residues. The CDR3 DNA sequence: TGTGCCAGTAGTCCCTGGACACGTAGCTCTGGGGCCAACGTCCTGACTTTC. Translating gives CASSPWTRSSGANVLTF.

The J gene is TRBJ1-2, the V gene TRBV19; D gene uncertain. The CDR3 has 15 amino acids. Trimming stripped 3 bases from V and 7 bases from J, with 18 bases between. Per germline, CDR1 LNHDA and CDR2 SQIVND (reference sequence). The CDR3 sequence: CASSISGRAGRGYTF. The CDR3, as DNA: TGTGCCAGTAGTATTAGCGGTCGGGCAGGCCGTGGCTACACCTTC.

CDR3 DNA sequence: TGTGCCAGCGGATACAGGGCCAGGGGGAATGAGCAGTTCTTC. As protein: CASGYRARGNEQFF. J is TRBJ2-1 and V is TRBV27; TRBD1 aligns across 7 bases. The CDR3 extends over 14 amino acids. From germline, CDR1 is MNHEY and CDR2 SMNVEV (reference sequence). V was pared by 8 bases and J by 7 bases, with 11 bases of the junction left unmatched.

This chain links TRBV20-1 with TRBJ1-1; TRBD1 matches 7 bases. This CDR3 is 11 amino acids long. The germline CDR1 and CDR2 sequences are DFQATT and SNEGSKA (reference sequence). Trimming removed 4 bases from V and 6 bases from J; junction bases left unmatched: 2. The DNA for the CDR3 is TGCAGTGCTAAGCAGGGGGCTGAAGCTTTCTTT. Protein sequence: CSAKQGAEAFF.

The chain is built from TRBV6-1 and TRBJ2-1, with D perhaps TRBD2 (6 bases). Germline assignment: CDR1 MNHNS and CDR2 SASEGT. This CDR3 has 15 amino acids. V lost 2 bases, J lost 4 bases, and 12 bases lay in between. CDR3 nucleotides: TGTGCCAGCAGTGAACGGGCTAGCGCTTACAATGAGCAGTTCTTC. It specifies CASSERASAYNEQFF.

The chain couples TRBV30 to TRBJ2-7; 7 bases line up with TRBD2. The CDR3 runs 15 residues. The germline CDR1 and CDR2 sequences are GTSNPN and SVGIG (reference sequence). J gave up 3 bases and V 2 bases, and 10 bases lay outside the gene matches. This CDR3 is CAWSHLTREVYEQYF. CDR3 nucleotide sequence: TGTGCCTGGAGTCATTTGACCCGGGAGGTCTACGAGCAGTACTTC.

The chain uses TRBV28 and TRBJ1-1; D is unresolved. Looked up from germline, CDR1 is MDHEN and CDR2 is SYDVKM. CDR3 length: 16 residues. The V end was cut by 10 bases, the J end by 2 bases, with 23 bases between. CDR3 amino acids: CATHPPPGRSNTEAFF. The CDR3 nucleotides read TGTGCCACCCACCCTCCTCCAGGAAGGTCCAACACTGAAGCTTTCTTT. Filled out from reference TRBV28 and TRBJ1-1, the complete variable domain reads DVKVTQSSRYLVKRTGEKVFLECVQDMDHENMFWYRQDPGLGLRLIYFSYDVKMKEKGDIPEGYSVSREKKERFSLILESASTNQTSMYLCATHPPPGRSNTEAFFGQGTRLTVV.

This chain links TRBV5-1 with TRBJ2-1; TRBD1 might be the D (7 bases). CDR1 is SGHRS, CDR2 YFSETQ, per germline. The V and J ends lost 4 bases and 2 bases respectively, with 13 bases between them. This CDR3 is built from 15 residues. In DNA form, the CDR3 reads TGCGCCAGCAGCCAGCAGGGGGGCGCCTACAATGAGCAGTTCTTC. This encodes CASSQQGGAYNEQFF. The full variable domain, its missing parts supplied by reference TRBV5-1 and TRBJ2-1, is KAGVTQTPRYLIKTRGQQVTLSCSPISGHRSVSWYQQTPGQGLQFLFEYFSETQRNKGNFPGRFSGRQFSNSRSEMNVSTLELGDSALYLCASSQQGGAYNEQFFGPGTRLTVL.

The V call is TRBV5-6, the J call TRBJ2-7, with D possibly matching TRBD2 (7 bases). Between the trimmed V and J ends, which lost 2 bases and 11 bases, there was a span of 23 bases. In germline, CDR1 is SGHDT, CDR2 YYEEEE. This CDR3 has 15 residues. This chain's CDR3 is CASSLEGGGSLREYF. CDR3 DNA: TGTGCCAGCAGCTTAGAAGGCGGGGGCTCTCTACGTGAGTACTTC.

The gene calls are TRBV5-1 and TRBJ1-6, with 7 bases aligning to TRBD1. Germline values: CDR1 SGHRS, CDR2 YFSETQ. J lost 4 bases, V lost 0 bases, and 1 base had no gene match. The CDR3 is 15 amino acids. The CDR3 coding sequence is TGCGCCAGCAGCTTGGACAGGGGATATAATTCACCCCTCCACTTT. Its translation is CASSLDRGYNSPLHF.

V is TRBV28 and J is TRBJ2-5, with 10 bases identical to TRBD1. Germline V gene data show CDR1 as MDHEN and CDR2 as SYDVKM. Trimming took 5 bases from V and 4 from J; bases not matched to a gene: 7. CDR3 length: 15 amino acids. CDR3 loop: CASSPLTGGPETQYF. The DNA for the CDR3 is TGTGCCAGCAGTCCGTTGACAGGGGGCCCAGAGACCCAGTACTTC.

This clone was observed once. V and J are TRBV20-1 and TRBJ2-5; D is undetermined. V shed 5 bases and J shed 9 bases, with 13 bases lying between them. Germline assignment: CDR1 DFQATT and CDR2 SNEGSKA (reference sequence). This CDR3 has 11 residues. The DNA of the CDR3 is TGCAGTGCTTTTCAACAAGCGTCCCAGTACTTC. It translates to CSAFQQASQYF.

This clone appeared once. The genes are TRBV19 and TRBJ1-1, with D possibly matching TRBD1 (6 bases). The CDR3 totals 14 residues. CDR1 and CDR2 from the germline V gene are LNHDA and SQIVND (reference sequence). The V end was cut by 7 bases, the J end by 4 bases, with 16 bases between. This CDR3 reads CASIATGLGTEAFF. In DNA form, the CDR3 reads TGTGCCAGTATCGCAACAGGGTTGGGCACTGAAGCTTTCTTT.

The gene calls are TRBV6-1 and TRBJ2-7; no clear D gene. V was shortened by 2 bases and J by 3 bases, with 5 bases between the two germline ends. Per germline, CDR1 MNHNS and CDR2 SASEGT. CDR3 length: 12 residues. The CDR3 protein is CASSEYSYEQYF. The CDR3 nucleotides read TGTGCCAGCAGTGAATACAGCTACGAGCAGTACTTC.

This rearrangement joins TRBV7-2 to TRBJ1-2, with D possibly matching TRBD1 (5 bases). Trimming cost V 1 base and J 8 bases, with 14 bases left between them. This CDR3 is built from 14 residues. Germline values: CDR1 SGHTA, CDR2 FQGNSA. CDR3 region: CASSLDRTPGGYTF. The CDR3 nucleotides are TGTGCCAGCAGCTTAGACAGGACACCCGGGGGCTACACCTTC. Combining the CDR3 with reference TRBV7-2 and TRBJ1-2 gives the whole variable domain GAGVSQSPSNKVTEKGKDVELRCDPISGHTALYWYRQSLGQGLEFLIYFQGNSAPDKSGLPSDRFSAERTGGSVSTLTIQRTQQEDSAVYLCASSLDRTPGGYTFGSGTRLTVV.

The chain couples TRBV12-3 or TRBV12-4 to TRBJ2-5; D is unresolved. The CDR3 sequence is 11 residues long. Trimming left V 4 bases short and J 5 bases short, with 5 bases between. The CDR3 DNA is TGTGCCAGCAGTTCCCTCGAGACCCAGTACTTC. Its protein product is CASSSLETQYF.

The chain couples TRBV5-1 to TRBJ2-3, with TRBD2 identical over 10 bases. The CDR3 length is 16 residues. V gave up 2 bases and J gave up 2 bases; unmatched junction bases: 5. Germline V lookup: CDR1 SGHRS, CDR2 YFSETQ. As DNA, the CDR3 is TGCGCCAGCAGCTTCGGGGGACTAGCGTCCACAGATACGCAGTATTTT. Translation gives CASSFGGLASTDTQYF.

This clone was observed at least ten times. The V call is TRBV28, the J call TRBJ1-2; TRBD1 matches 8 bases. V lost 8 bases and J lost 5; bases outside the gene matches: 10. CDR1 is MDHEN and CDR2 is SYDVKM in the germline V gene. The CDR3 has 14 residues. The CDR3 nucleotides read TGTGCCAGCCGCACAGGGGGGCAATTTTATGGCTACACCTTC. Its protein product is CASRTGGQFYGYTF.

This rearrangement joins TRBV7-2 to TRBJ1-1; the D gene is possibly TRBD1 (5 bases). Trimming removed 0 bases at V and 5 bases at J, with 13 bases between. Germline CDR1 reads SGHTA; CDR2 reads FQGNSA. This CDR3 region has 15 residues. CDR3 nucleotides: TGTGCCAGCAGCTTAGCCGGGGGGGTCAGGACTGAAGCTTTCTTT. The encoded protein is CASSLAGGVRTEAFF.

The chain's CDR3 is CATSNTKAGNGETQYF. CDR3 DNA: TGTGCCACCAGCAATACTAAGGCGGGGAACGGGGAGACCCAGTACTTC. The V and J genes are TRBV15 and TRBJ2-5; possible D gene TRBD2, 6 bases. V lost 4 bases to trimming and J lost 5 bases, with 20 bases between them. In germline, CDR1 is LNHNV, CDR2 YYDKDF (reference sequence). The CDR3 contains 16 residues.